These 17 T cell receptor beta chains were sequenced from one sample in a study of blood T cell repertoires in COVID-19. Only in-frame clones appear in the TCRdb table, and some are missing; sequencing was by immunoSEQ multiplex PCR. The data show approximately 450,000 clones, 85% to 90% seen once. The sequencing sample was made of PBMCs or T cells enriched from blood (not recorded which). The receptors were sampled from a man aged 25-40 years who had recovered from COVID-19.

This chain uses TRBV7-9 with TRBJ2-3, with D unresolved. This CDR3 is built from 13 residues. The germline V and J ends were trimmed by 5 bases and 3 bases, with 9 bases remaining between them. CDR1 and CDR2 (germline): SEHNR, FQNEAQ (reference sequence). The CDR3 reads CASSATYTDTQYF. The DNA for the CDR3 is TGTGCCAGCAGCGCGACTTATACAGATACGCAGTATTTT.

The genes are TRBV30 and TRBJ2-7, with D possibly TRBD2 on 5 matching bases. V was shortened by 1 base and J by 2 bases, with 12 bases between the two germline ends. CDR3 length: 14 residues. CDR1 and CDR2 (germline): GTSNPN, SVGIG (reference sequence). The CDR3, as DNA: TGTGCCTGGAGTGGAGGGCAGTGGGCCTACGAGCAGTACTTC. Its translation: CAWSGGQWAYEQYF.

This clone was seen just once. The chain combines TRBV11-3 with TRBJ1-5; 7 bases are shared with TRBD1. This CDR3 region has 14 residues. Germline V gene data show CDR1 as SGHNT and CDR2 as YENEEA. V lost 4 bases and J lost 4; bases outside the gene matches: 4. CDR3 DNA sequence: TGTGCCAGCAGCTCGCCAGGGGGAAATCAGCCCCAGCATTTT. It is translated as CASSSPGGNQPQHF.

The rearrangement links TRBV15 to TRBJ2-3; no reliable D call. CDR1 is LNHNV, CDR2 YYDKDF, per germline (reference sequence). Trimming pared 0 bases from V and 6 bases from J, leaving 7 bases between. This CDR3 is built from 13 residues. CDR3: CATSRDPVDTQYF. The CDR3 region has the DNA TGTGCCACCAGCAGAGACCCGGTGGATACGCAGTATTTT.

A single count supports this clone. The chain couples TRBV28 to TRBJ2-1, with D uncertain. With 6 bases removed from V and 5 bases from J, the gap between germline ends came to 5 bases. The V gene's germline CDR1 is MDHEN and CDR2 SYDVKM. This CDR3 has 11 residues. DNA for the CDR3: TGTGCCAGCAGAGAGAACAATGAGCAGTTCTTC. This encodes CASRENNEQFF.

This chain connects TRBV3-1 (or the pseudogene TRBV3-2) to TRBJ2-2; 13 nucleotides align to TRBD2. CDR1 and CDR2 (germline): LGHDT, YNNKEL (reference sequence). Trimming removed 4 bases from V and 7 bases from J; junction bases left unmatched: 9. This CDR3 has 17 amino acids. As DNA, the CDR3 is TGTGCCAGCAGCCGACTAGCGGGAGGTATGCACGGCGGGGAGCTGTTTTTT. Translation gives CASSRLAGGMHGGELFF.

The chain employs TRBV29-1 and TRBJ2-7, with D perhaps TRBD1 (5 bases). The V end was cut by 4 bases, the J end by 0 bases, with 10 bases between. In germline, CDR1 is SQVTM, CDR2 ANQGSEA. This CDR3 contains 13 residues. CDR3 coding DNA: TGCAGCGTTGCCCGACAGCACTCCTACGAGCAGTACTTC. It translates to CSVARQHSYEQYF.

Concerning this clone: The germline gene is not matched at one end of the junction; a read error may be the cause. This sequence joins TRBV7-7 and TRBJ2-5; 7 bases align to TRBD2. Germline assignment: CDR1 SSHAT and CDR2 FNYEAQ (reference sequence). The CDR3 extends over 13 amino acids. The CDR3 DNA is TGTGCTAGCAGCCCGGGGGGAGCGGAGACCCAGTACTTC. Protein product: CASSPGGAETQYF.

The chain is built from TRBV28 and TRBJ2-7, with D perhaps matching TRBD1 (5 bases). Germline CDR1 and CDR2: MDHEN and SYDVKM. V was pared by 2 bases and J by 5 bases, with 10 bases between. This CDR3 contains 13 residues. CDR3 DNA sequence: TGTGCCAGCAGTTTAACAGGATCGGACGAGCAGTACTTC. It codes for CASSLTGSDEQYF.

This clone was recorded only once. The V gene is TRBV24-1, the J gene TRBJ1-2, with D uncertain. This CDR3 has 14 amino acids. The V end lost 9 bases, the J end lost 4 bases, and 17 bases lay between the germline ends. The germline V gene encodes CDR1 KGHDR and CDR2 SFDVKD. CDR3 bases: TGTGCCACCCTGGAGGAGGGCCCCCTCTATGGCTACACCTTC. It yields the protein CATLEEGPLYGYTF.

The chain is built from TRBV29-1 and TRBJ1-1; D may be TRBD1 (6 bases). The germline gives CDR1 SQVTM, CDR2 ANQGSEA. The CDR3 runs to 11 residues. The V end lost 6 bases, the J end lost 3 bases, and 8 bases lay between the germline ends. CDR3 amino acids: CSVAGDTEAFF. The CDR3, as DNA: TGCAGCGTGGCAGGGGACACTGAAGCTTTCTTT.

This rearrangement joins TRBV6-6 to TRBJ2-1, with 11 bases that match TRBD2. V lost 5 bases, J lost 8 bases, and 14 bases stayed unmatched. The V gene's germline CDR1 is MNHNY and CDR2 SVGAGI (reference sequence). The CDR3 spans 17 residues. The CDR3, as DNA: TGTGCCAGCAGTCCGACGTTAGCGGGAGGGCCGGGTGATGAGCAGTTCTTC. Translating gives CASSPTLAGGPGDEQFF.

The V and J genes are TRBV5-6 and TRBJ2-1; weak D call: TRBD1 (5 bases). From germline, CDR1 is SGHDT and CDR2 YYEEEE. The CDR3 runs 12 residues. Trimming removed 5 bases from V and 9 bases from J, with 12 bases in between. The chain's CDR3 is CASSSQGGEQFF. The DNA for the CDR3 is TGTGCCAGCAGTTCCCAGGGCGGTGAGCAGTTCTTC.

V gene TRBV5-1 combines with J gene TRBJ2-3, with TRBD2 identical over 14 bases. The CDR3 runs 17 residues. The trim removed 2 bases at V and 2 bases at J, leaving 4 bases unmatched. Germline V gene lookup returns CDR1 SGHRS and CDR2 YFSETQ. This CDR3 reads CASSFGLAGGNTDTQYF. The CDR3 nucleotides are TGCGCCAGCAGCTTCGGACTAGCGGGAGGCAACACAGATACGCAGTATTTT.

The V and J genes are TRBV7-6 and TRBJ2-3; tentative D call: TRBD2 (5 bases). The CDR3 runs 15 residues. V lost 1 base and J lost 2, with 10 bases in between. CDR1 SGHVS and CDR2 FNYEAQ come from the germline V gene. The DNA of the CDR3 is TGTGCCAGCAGCTTAGGAGGCCGGGACACAGATACGCAGTATTTT. This translates into CASSLGGRDTDTQYF.

The table lists this clone with a count of one. The sample carries other DNA sequences with the same CDR3. The chain uses TRBV7-9 and TRBJ2-3; 11 nucleotides match TRBD1. The V gene's germline CDR1 is SEHNR and CDR2 FQNEAQ (reference sequence). V gave up 3 bases and J gave up 4 bases; unmatched junction bases: 0. This CDR3 spans 14 amino acids. DNA of the CDR3: TGTGCCAGCAGCTTGGGACAGGGGGCAGATACGCAGTATTTT. Protein: CASSLGQGADTQYF.

V and J are TRBV6-1 and TRBJ1-2; 11 bases match TRBD1. Germline CDR1 reads MNHNS; CDR2 reads SASEGT. There are 19 residues in the CDR3. V lost 4 bases and J lost 1; bases outside the gene matches: 14. The CDR3 DNA follows: TGTGCCAGCAGTGGTCCCGGGACAGGGGGGATAAACTATAACTATGGCTACACCTTC. Its translation is CASSGPGTGGINYNYGYTF.